Shown below are 11 T cell receptor beta chains from a single sample sequenced in a study of blood T cell repertoires in COVID-19. Libraries were prepared by immunoSEQ multiplex PCR; TCRdb keeps only in-frame clonotypes and omits some of them. The table records 36,000 or so clones, just over 85% of them present only once. The material sequenced was peripheral blood. Receptor source: a woman in her 70s with active COVID-19.

The V gene is TRBV3-1 (or the pseudogene TRBV3-2), the J gene TRBJ1-1, with D unclear. CDR1 and CDR2 from the germline V gene are LGHDT and YNNKEL (reference sequence). Trimming cost V 1 base and J 4 bases, with 10 bases left between them. The CDR3 is made up of 14 amino acids. CDR3 loop: CASSQGTGGTEAFF. The CDR3 coding sequence is TGTGCCAGCAGCCAAGGGACCGGAGGCACTGAAGCTTTCTTT.

The chain is built from TRBV30 and TRBJ2-1, with D perhaps TRBD1 (6 bases). V was trimmed by 0 bases and J by 9 bases, leaving 9 bases between them. The CDR3 length is 12 residues. CDR1 and CDR2 from the germline V gene are GTSNPN and SVGIG (reference sequence). Here the CDR3 reads CAWSVIGGEQFF. The CDR3 nucleotides are TGTGCCTGGAGTGTAATAGGGGGTGAGCAGTTCTTC.

The chain joins TRBV5-1 to TRBJ2-5; a possible D gene is TRBD2 (6 bases). With 7 bases removed from V and 1 base from J, the gap between germline ends came to 20 bases. The length of the CDR3 is 16 residues. Germline V gives CDR1 SGHRS, CDR2 YFSETQ. This CDR3 reads CASAMGGSLIQETQYF. The CDR3 DNA follows: TGCGCCAGCGCAATGGGGGGATCACTAATCCAAGAGACCCAGTACTTC.

CDR3 amino acids: CASSSGGAGNIQYF. CDR3 DNA: TGTGCCAGTAGTTCAGGGGGCGCGGGAAACATTCAGTACTTC. The chain couples TRBV19 to TRBJ2-4; 8 bases fit TRBD1. The ends lost 5 bases at V and 6 bases at J; junction bases unmatched: 6. CDR3 length: 14 amino acids. CDR1 and CDR2 from the germline V gene are LNHDA and SQIVND (reference sequence).

V is TRBV7-9 and J is TRBJ1-5; TRBD1 matches 7 bases. The V and J ends lost 0 bases and 0 bases, in that order; junction bases with no gene match: 8. Per the germline V gene, CDR1 is SEHNR and CDR2 is FQNEAQ (reference sequence). The CDR3 has 18 amino acids. CDR3 amino acids: CASSLAKGTVYSNQPQHF. Here the CDR3 DNA reads TGTGCCAGCAGCTTAGCAAAAGGGACAGTGTATAGCAATCAGCCCCAGCATTTT.

The chain combines TRBV6-5 with TRBJ1-6; D ambiguous. V lost 7 bases and J lost 6, with 10 bases in between. Germline-derived CDR1 and CDR2 are MNHEY and SVGAGI. This CDR3 comprises 13 residues. The CDR3 spells CASKDTSNSPLHF. The CDR3 coding sequence is TGTGCCAGCAAAGACACCTCTAATTCACCCCTCCACTTT.

The chain is built from TRBV6-1 and TRBJ2-2; the D gene is possibly TRBD1 (5 bases). CDR1 and CDR2 (germline): MNHNS, SASEGT. The CDR3 sequence is 13 residues long. Trimming shortened V by 1 base and J by 6 bases, and 6 bases separated the two germline ends. The CDR3 DNA follows: TGTGCCAGCAGTGAAGTGGGGCCCGGGGAGCTGTTTTTT. It codes for CASSEVGPGELFF.

The chain combines TRBV19 with TRBJ1-4; no definite D call. Germline V lookup: CDR1 LNHDA, CDR2 SQIVND (reference sequence). The CDR3 contains 13 residues. V was shortened by 5 bases and J by 2 bases, with 6 bases between the two germline ends. The CDR3 is CASSPLTNEKLFF. Here the CDR3 DNA reads TGTGCCAGTAGTCCTCTGACTAATGAAAAACTGTTTTTT.

This chain joins TRBV18 and TRBJ2-1; TRBD2 is a possible D gene (6 bases). This CDR3 contains 16 residues. V gave up 0 bases and J gave up 1 base, with 10 bases separating them. Per the germline V gene, CDR1 is KGHSH and CDR2 is LQKENI. The CDR3 nucleotides are TGTGCCAGCTCACCACCTAGCGGCGGATCCTACAATGAGCAGTTCTTC. Translated: CASSPPSGGSYNEQFF.

V and J are TRBV6-5 and TRBJ2-7; TRBD1 agrees at 8 bases. The CDR3 is 15 amino acids. The V gene's germline CDR1 is MNHEY and CDR2 SVGAGI. The ends lost 0 bases at V and 2 bases at J; junction bases unmatched: 3. This CDR3 is CASSYSDRAPYEQYF. DNA for the CDR3: TGTGCCAGCAGTTACTCGGACAGGGCCCCCTACGAGCAGTACTTC.

J is TRBJ2-1 and V is TRBV14; D is possibly TRBD2 (5 bases). CDR1 SGHDN and CDR2 FVKESK come from the germline V gene. With 1 base removed from V and 7 bases from J, the gap between germline ends came to 11 bases. This CDR3 has 14 residues. DNA for the CDR3: TGTGCCAGCAGCCAAGGGTCACTAGTTAATGAGCAGTTCTTC. This encodes CASSQGSLVNEQFF.